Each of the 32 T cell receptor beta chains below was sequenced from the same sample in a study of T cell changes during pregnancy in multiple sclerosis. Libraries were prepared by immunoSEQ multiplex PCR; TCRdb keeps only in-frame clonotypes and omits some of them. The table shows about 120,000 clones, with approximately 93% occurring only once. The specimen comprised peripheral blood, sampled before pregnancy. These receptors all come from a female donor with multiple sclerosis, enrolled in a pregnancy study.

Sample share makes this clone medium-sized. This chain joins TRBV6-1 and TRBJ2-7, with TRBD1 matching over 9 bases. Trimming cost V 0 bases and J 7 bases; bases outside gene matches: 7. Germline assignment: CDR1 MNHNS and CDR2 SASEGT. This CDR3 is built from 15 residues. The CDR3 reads CASSEAATGGYEQYF. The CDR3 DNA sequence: TGTGCCAGCAGTGAAGCGGCGACAGGGGGGTATGAGCAGTACTTC.

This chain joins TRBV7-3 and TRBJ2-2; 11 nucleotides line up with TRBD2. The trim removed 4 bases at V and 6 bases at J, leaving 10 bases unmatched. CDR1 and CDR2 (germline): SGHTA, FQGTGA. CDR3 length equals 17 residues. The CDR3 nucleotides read TGTGCCAGCAGCTCTCAGCGTCCGGGACTAGCGGCCGGGGAGCTGTTTTTT. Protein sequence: CASSSQRPGLAAGELFF.

CDR3 loop: CASKSDGQGANVLTF. The CDR3 DNA reads TGTGCCAGCAAGTCGGACGGACAAGGGGCCAACGTCCTGACTTTC. The genes are TRBV7-9 and TRBJ2-6; TRBD1 is a possible D gene (5 bases). This CDR3 region has 15 residues. Between the trimmed V and J ends, which lost 7 bases and 4 bases, there was a span of 14 bases. Germline V CDR1 and CDR2: SEHNR, FQNEAQ (reference sequence).

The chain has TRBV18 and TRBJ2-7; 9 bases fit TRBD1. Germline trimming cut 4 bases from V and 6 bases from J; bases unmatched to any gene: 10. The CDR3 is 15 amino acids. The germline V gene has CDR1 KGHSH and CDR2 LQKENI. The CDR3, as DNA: TGTGCCAGCTCACAGGGGACAGGGAGGGTAGGCGAGCAGTACTTC. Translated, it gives CASSQGTGRVGEQYF.

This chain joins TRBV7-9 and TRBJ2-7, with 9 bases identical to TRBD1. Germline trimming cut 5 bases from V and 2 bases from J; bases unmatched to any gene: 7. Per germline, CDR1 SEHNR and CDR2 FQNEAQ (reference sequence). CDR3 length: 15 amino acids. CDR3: CASSPPGQGPYEQYF. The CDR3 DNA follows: TGTGCCAGCAGCCCACCGGGACAGGGACCCTACGAGCAGTACTTC.

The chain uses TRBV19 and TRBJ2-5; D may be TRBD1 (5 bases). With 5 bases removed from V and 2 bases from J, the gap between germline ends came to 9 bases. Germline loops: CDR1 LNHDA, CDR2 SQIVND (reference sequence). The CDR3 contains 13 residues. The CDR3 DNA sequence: TGTGCCAGTAGTCTACAGGAACAAGAGACCCAGTACTTC. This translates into CASSLQEQETQYF.

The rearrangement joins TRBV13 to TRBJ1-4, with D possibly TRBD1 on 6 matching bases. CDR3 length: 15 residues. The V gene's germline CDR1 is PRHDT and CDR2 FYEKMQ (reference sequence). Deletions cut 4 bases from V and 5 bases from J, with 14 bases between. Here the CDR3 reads CASSSQGIVNEKLFF. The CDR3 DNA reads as TGTGCCAGCAGCTCGCAGGGGATTGTGAATGAAAAACTGTTTTTT. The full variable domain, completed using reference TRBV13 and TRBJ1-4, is AAGVIQSPRHLIKEKRETATLKCYPIPRHDTVYWYQQGPGQDPQFLISFYEKMQSDKGSIPDRFSAQQFSDYHSELNMSSLELGDSALYFCASSSQGIVNEKLFFGSGTQLSVL.

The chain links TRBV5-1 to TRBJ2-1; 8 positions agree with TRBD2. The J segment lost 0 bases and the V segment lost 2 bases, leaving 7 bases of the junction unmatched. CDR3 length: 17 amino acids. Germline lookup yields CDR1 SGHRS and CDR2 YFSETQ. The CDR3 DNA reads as TGCGCCAGCAGCTTTACCCAACTAGCGGCCTCCTACAATGAGCAGTTCTTC. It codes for CASSFTQLAASYNEQFF.

DNA for the CDR3: TGTGCCAGCACTCCCGGACTTCAGTACACCGGGGAGCTGTTTTTT. Amino acids: CASTPGLQYTGELFF. This rearrangement joins TRBV28 to TRBJ2-2; TRBD2 might be the D (5 bases). Germline V gene lookup returns CDR1 MDHEN and CDR2 SYDVKM. The V end was cut by 7 bases, the J end by 3 bases, with 15 bases between. CDR3 length: 15 amino acids.

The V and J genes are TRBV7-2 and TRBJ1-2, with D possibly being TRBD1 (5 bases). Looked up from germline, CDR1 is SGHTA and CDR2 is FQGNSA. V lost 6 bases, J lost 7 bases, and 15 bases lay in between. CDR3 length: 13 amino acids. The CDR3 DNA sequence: TGTGCCAGCAGGCATGCACAGGAGTGTGGCTACACCTTC. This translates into CASRHAQECGYTF.

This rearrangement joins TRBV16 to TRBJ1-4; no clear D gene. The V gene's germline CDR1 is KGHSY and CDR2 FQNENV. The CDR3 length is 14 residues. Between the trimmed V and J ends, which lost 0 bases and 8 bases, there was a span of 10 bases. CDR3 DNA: TGTGCCAGCAGCCAATCCACAGTGGAAGAAAAACTGTTTTTT. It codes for CASSQSTVEEKLFF.

CDR3 amino acids: CASSQGQNTYEQYF. The CDR3 DNA is TGTGCCAGCAGCCAGGGACAGAACACCTACGAGCAGTACTTC. The chain employs TRBV9 and TRBJ2-7, with 7 bases identical to TRBD1. Losses at the gene ends were 4 bases for V and 2 bases for J; bases not matched to a gene: 6. The CDR3 length is 14 residues. Germline values: CDR1 SGDLS, CDR2 YYNGEE.

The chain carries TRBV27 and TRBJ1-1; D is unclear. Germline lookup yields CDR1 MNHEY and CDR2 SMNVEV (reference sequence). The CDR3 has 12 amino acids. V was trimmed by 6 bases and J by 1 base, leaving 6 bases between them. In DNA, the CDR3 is TGTGCCAGCAGACAGAGGAACACTGAAGCTTTCTTT. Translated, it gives CASRQRNTEAFF.

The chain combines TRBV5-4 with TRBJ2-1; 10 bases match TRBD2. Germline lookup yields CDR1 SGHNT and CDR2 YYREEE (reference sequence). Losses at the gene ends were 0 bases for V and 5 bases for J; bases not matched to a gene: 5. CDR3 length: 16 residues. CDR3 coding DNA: TGTGCCAGCAGCTTGGGGAGCGGGAGGGCCAACAATGAGCAGTTCTTC. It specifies CASSLGSGRANNEQFF.

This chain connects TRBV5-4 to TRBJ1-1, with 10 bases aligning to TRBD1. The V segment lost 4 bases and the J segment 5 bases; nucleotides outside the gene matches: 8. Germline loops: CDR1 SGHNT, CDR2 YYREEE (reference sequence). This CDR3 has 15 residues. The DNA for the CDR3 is TGTGCCAGCAGCCGGGGAGCGGACAGGGGGACTGAAGCTTTCTTT. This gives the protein CASSRGADRGTEAFF.

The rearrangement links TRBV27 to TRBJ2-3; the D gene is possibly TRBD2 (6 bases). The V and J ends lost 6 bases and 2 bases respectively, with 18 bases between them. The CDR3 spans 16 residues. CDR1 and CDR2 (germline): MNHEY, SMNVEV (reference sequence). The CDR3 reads CASRQKGTRNTDTQYF. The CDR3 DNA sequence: TGTGCCAGCAGACAAAAGGGGACTCGTAACACAGATACGCAGTATTTT.

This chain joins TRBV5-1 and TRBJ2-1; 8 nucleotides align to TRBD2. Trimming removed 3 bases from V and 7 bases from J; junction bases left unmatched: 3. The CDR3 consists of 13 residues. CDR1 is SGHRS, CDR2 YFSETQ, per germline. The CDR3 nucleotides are TGCGCCAGCAGCTGGGGACTAGAGAATGAGCAGTTCTTC. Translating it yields CASSWGLENEQFF.

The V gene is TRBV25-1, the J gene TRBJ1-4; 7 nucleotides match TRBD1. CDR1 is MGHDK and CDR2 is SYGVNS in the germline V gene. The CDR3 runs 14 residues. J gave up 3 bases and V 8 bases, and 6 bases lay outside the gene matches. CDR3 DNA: TGTGCCAGCGGAAACAGGGGCCCTAATGAAAAACTGTTTTTT. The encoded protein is CASGNRGPNEKLFF. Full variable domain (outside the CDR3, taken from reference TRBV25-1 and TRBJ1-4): EADIYQTPRYLVIGTGKKITLECSQTMGHDKMYWYQQDPGMELHLIHYSYGVNSTEKGDLSSESTVSRIRTEHFPLTLESARPSHTSQYLCASGNRGPNEKLFFGSGTQLSVL.

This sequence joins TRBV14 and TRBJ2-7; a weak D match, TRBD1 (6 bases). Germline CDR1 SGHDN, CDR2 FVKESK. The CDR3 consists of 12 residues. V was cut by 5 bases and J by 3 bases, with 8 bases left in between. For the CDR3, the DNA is TGTGCCAGCAGCTTAGGGGGCTACGAGCAGTACTTC. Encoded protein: CASSLGGYEQYF.

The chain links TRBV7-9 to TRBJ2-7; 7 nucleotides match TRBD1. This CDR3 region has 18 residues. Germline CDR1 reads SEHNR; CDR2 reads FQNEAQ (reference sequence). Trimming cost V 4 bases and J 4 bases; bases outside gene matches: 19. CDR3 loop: CASSSPVDGRGRSYEQYF. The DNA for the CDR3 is TGTGCCAGCAGCTCACCGGTGGATGGTAGGGGGCGGTCGTACGAGCAGTACTTC. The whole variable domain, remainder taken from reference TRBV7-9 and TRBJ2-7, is DTGVSQNPRHKITKRGQNVTFRCDPISEHNRLYWYRQTLGQGPEFLTYFQNEAQLEKSRLLSDRFSAERPKGSFSTLEIQRTEQGDSAMYLCASSSPVDGRGRSYEQYFGPGTRLTVT.

CDR3 sequence reads: CASVGAGANVLTF. Written as DNA, the CDR3 is TGTGCCTCAGTTGGAGCTGGGGCCAACGTCCTGACTTTC. The chain uses TRBV6-5 and TRBJ2-6; D unclear. Germline V gives CDR1 MNHEY, CDR2 SVGAGI. This CDR3 has 13 residues. The V gene lost 11 bases and the J gene lost 2 bases, with 10 bases spanning the gap.

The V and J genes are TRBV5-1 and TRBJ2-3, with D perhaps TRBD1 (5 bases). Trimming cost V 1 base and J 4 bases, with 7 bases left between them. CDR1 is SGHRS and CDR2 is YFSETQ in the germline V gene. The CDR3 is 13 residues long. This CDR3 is CASSLQGSDTQYF. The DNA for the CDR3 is TGCGCCAGCAGCTTGCAGGGCTCAGATACGCAGTATTTT.

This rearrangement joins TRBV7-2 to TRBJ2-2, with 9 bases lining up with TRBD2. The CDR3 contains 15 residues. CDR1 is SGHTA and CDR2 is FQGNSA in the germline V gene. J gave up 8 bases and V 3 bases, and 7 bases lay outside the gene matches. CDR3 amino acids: CASSLSLAGPGELFF. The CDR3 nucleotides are TGTGCCAGCAGCTTGTCCCTAGCGGGACCTGGGGAGCTGTTTTTT.

Here the CDR3 reads CASSLTSGASTDTQYF. In DNA form, the CDR3 reads TGTGCCAGCAGCCTAACTAGCGGGGCTAGCACAGATACGCAGTATTTT. This chain uses TRBV7-9 with TRBJ2-3, with TRBD2 matching over 10 bases. There are 16 residues in the CDR3. The junction had 5 bases not matched to a gene; V was cut back by 5 bases and J by 0 bases. CDR1 SEHNR and CDR2 FQNEAQ come from the germline V gene (reference sequence).

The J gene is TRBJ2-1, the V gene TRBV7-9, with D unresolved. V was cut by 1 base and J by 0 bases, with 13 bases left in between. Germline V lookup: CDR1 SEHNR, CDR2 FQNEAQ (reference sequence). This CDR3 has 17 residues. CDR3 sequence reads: CASSLVNMASSYNEQFF. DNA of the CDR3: TGTGCCAGCAGCTTAGTAAATATGGCTTCCTCCTACAATGAGCAGTTCTTC.

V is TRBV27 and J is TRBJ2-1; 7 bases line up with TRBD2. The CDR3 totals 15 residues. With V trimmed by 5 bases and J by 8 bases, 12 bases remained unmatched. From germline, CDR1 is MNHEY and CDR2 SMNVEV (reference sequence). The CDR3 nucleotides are TGTGCCAGCAGTATCAATGGAGGGAGGGGCGATGAGCAGTTCTTC. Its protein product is CASSINGGRGDEQFF.

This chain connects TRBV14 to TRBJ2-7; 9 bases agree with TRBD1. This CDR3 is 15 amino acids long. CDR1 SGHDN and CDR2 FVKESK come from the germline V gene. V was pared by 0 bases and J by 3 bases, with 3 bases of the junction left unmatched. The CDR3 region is CASSQEAGQGYEQYF. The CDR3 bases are TGTGCCAGCAGCCAAGAAGCGGGACAGGGCTACGAGCAGTACTTC.

The DNA for the CDR3 is TGTGCCAGCAGCTTCCCTAGCGGGGTTAATGAGCAGTTCTTC. Protein sequence: CASSFPSGVNEQFF. This chain links TRBV13 with TRBJ2-1, with 9 positions matching TRBD2. The V gene end was trimmed by 3 bases and the J gene end by 7 bases; junction bases not matched to a gene: 4. CDR1 is PRHDT, CDR2 FYEKMQ, per germline (reference sequence). This CDR3 comprises 14 residues.

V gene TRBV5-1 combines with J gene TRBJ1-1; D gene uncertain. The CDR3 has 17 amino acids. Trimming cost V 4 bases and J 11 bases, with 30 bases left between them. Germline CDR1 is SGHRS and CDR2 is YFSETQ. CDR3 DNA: TGCGCCAGCAGCAAGGGTGGAGGAGGAAGCCTAGCCTATGTGGCTTTCTTT. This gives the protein CASSKGGGGSLAYVAFF.

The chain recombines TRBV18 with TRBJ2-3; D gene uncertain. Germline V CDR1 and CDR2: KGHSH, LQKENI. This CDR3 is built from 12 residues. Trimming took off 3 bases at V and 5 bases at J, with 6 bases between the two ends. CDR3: CASSPPGDTQYF. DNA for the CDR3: TGTGCCAGCTCACCCCCCGGAGATACGCAGTATTTT.

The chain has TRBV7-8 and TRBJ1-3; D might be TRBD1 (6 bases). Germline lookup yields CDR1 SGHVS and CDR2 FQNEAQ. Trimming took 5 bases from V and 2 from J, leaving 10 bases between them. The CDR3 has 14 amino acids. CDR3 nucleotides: TGTGCCAGCAGCCCGCGGGGGCCTGGAAACACCATATATTTT. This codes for CASSPRGPGNTIYF.

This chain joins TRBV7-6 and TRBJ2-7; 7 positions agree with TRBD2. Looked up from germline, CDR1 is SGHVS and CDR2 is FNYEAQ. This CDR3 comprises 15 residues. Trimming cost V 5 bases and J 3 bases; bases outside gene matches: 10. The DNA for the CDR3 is TGTGCCAGCAGCAGCGCGGGAGCAGGGTTCTACGAGCAGTACTTC. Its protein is CASSSAGAGFYEQYF.